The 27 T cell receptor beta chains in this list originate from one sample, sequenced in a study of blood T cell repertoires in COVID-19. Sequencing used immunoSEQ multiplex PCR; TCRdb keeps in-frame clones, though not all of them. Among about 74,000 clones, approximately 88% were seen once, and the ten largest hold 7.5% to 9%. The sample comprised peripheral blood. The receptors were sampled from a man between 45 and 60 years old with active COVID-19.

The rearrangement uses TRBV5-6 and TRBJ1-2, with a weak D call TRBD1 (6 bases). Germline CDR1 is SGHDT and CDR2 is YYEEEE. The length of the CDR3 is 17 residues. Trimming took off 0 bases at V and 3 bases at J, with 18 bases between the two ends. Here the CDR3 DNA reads TGTGCCAGCAGCTTGGCCGCCGGTGGACAGCCTTACTATGGCTACACCTTC. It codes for CASSLAAGGQPYYGYTF.

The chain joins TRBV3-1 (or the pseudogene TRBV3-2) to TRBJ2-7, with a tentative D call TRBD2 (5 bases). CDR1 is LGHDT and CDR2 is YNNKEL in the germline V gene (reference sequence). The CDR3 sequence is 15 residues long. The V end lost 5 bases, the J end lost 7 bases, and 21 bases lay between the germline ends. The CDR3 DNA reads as TGTGCCAGCAGCTCGACGGGAATCGCCTACGCGGAGCAGTACTTC. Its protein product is CASSSTGIAYAEQYF.

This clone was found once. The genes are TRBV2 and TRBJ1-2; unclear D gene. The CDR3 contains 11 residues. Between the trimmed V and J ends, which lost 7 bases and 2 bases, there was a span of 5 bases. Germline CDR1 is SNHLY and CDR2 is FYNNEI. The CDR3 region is CASMTNYGYTF. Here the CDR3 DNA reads TGTGCCAGCATGACAAACTATGGCTACACCTTC.

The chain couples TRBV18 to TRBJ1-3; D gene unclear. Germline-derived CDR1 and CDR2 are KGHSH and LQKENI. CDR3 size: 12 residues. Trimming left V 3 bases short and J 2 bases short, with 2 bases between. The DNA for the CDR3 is TGTGCCAGCTCACCTACTGGAAACACCATATATTTT. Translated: CASSPTGNTIYF.

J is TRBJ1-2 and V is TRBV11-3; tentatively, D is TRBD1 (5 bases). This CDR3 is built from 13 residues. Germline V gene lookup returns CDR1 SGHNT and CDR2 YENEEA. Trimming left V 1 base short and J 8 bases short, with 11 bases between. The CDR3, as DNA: TGTGCCAGCAGCTTAGCCGGGGGGTACGGCTACACCTTC. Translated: CASSLAGGYGYTF.

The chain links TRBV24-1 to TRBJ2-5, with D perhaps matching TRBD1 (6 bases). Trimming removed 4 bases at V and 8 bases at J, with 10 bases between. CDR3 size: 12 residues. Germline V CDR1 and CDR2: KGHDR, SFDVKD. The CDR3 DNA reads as TGTGCCACCAGTGAGGAGGACAGAACCCAGTACTTC. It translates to CATSEEDRTQYF.

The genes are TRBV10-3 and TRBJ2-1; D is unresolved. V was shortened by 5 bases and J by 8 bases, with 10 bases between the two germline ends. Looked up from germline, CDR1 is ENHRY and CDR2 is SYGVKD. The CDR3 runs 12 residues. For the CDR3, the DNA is TGTGCCATCAGTACATCGATTGATGAGCAGTTCTTC. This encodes CAISTSIDEQFF.

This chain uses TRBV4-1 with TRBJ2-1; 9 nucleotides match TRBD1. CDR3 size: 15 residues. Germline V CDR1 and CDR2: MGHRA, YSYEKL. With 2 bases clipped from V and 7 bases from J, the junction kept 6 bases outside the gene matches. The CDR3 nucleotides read TGCGCCAGCAGCCAAAGGGACAGGGAGAGAAATGAGCAGTTCTTC. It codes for CASSQRDRERNEQFF.

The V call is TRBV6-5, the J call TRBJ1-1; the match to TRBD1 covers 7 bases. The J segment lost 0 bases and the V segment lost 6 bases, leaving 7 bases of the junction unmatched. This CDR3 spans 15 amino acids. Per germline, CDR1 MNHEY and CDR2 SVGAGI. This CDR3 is CASRDRPFMNTEAFF. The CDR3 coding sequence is TGTGCCAGCAGGGACAGGCCCTTCATGAACACTGAAGCTTTCTTT.

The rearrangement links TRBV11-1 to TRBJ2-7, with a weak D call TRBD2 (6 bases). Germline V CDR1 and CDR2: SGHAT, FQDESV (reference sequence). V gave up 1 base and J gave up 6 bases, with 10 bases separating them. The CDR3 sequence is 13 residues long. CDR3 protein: CASSLGWGGEQYF. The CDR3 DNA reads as TGTGCCAGCAGCTTAGGATGGGGAGGCGAGCAGTACTTC.

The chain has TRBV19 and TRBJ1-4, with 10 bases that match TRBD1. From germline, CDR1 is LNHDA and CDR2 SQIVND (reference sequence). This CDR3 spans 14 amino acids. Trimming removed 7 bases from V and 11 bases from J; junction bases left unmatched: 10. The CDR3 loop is CASIAGTGAAKLFF. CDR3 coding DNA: TGTGCCAGTATCGCCGGGACAGGGGCTGCGAAACTGTTTTTT. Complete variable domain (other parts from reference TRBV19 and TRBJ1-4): DGGITQSPKYLFRKEGQNVTLSCEQNLNHDAMYWYRQDPGQGLRLIYYSQIVNDFQKGDIAEGYSVSREKKESFPLTVTSAQKNPTAFYLCASIAGTGAAKLFFGSGTQLSVL.

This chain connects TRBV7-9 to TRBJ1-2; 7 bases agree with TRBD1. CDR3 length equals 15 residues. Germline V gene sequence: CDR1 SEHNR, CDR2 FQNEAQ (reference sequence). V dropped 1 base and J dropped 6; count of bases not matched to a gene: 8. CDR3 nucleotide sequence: TGTGCCAGCAGCTTAGATACGACAGGGCAACATGGCTACACCTTC. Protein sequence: CASSLDTTGQHGYTF.

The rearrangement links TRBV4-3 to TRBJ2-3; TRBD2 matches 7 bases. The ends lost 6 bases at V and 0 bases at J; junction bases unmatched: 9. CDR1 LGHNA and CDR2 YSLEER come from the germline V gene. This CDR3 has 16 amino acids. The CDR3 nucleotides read TGCGCCAGCAGTATTGGAGGGACTATCAGCACAGATACGCAGTATTTT. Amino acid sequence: CASSIGGTISTDTQYF.

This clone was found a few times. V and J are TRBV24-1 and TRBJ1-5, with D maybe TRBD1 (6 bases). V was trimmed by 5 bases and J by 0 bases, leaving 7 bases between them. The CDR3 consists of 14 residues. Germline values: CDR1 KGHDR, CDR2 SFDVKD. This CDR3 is CATSGQASNQPQHF. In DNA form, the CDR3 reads TGTGCCACCAGTGGACAGGCTAGCAATCAGCCCCAGCATTTT.

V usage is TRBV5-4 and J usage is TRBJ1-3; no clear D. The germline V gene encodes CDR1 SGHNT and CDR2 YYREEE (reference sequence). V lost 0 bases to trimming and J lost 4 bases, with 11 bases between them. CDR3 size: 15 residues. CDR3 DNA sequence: TGTGCCAGCAGCTTGGCCGGGTTTGTAGGAAACACCATATATTTT. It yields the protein CASSLAGFVGNTIYF. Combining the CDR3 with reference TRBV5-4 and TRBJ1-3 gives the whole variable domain ETGVTQSPTHLIKTRGQQVTLRCSSQSGHNTVSWYQQALGQGPQFIFQYYREEENGRGNFPPRFSGLQFPNYSSELNVNALELDDSALYLCASSLAGFVGNTIYFGEGSWLTVV.

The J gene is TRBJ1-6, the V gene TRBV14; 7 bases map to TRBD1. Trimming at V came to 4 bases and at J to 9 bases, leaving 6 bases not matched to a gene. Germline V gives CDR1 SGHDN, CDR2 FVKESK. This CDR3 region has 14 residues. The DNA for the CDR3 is TGTGCCAGCAGCCTGCAAGACAGGGTTTCACCCCTCCACTTT. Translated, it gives CASSLQDRVSPLHF.

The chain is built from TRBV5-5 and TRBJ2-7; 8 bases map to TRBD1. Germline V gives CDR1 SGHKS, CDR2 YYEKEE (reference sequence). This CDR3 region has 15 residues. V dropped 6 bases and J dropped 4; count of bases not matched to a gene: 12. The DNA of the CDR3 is TGTGCCAGCATACAAACAGGGGGAAGAGGGTACGAGCAGTACTTC. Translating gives CASIQTGGRGYEQYF.

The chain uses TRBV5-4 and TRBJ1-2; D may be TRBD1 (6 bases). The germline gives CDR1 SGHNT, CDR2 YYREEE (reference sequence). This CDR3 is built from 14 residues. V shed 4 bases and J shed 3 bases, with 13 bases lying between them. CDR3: CASSTAGDYYGYTF. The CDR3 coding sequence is TGTGCCAGCAGCACCGCAGGGGATTACTATGGCTACACCTTC.

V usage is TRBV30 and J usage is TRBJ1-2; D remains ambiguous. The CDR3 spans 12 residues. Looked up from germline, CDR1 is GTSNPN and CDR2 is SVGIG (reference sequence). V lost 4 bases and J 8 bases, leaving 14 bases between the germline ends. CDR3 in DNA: TGTGCCTGGACTCCGGGCGGGCAGGGCTACACCTTC. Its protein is CAWTPGGQGYTF.

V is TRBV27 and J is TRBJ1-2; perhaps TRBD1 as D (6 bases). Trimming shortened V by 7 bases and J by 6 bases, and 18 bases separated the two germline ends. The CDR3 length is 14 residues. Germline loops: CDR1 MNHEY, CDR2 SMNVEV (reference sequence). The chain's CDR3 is CASTLQGPRDGYTF. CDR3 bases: TGTGCCAGCACCCTCCAGGGGCCCCGGGATGGCTACACCTTC.

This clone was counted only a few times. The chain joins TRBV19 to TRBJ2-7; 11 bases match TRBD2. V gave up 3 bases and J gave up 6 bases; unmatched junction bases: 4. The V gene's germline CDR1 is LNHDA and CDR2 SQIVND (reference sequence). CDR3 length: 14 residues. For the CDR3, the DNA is TGTGCCAGTAGTATTGGACTAGCGGGTCTCGAGCAGTACTTC. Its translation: CASSIGLAGLEQYF. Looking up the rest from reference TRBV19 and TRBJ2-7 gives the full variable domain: DGGITQSPKYLFRKEGQNVTLSCEQNLNHDAMYWYRQDPGQGLRLIYYSQIVNDFQKGDIAEGYSVSREKKESFPLTVTSAQKNPTAFYLCASSIGLAGLEQYFGPGTRLTVT.

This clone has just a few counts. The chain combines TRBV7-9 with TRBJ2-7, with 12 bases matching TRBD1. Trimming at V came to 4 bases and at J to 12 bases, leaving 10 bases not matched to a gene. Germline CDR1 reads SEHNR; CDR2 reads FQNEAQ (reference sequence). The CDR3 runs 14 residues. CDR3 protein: CASSSGQGALRAYF. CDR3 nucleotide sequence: TGTGCCAGCAGCTCGGGACAGGGGGCCCTTAGGGCGTACTTC. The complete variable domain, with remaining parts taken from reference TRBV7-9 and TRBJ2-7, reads DTGVSQNPRHKITKRGQNVTFRCDPISEHNRLYWYRQTLGQGPEFLTYFQNEAQLEKSRLLSDRFSAERPKGSFSTLEIQRTEQGDSAMYLCASSSGQGALRAYFGPGTRLTVT.

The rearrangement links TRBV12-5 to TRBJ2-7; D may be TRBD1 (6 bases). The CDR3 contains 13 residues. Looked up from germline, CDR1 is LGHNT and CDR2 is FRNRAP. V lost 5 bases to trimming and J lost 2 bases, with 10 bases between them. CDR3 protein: CASGGTGTYEQYF. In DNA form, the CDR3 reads TGTGCTAGTGGTGGCACAGGGACCTACGAGCAGTACTTC. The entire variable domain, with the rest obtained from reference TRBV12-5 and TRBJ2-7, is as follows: DARVTQTPRHKVTEMGQEVTMRCQPILGHNTVFWYRQTMMQGLELLAYFRNRAPLDDSGMPKDRFSAEMPDATLATLKIQPSEPRDSAVYFCASGGTGTYEQYFGPGTRLTVT.

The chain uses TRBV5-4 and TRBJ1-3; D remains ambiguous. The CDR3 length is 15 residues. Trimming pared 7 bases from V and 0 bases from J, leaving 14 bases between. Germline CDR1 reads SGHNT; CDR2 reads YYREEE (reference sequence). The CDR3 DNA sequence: TGTGCCAGCGCCCCCGACACCCACTCTGGAAACACCATATATTTT. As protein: CASAPDTHSGNTIYF.

CDR3 amino acids: CASSLATVRNTEAFF. CDR3 DNA: TGTGCCAGCAGCTTAGCTACAGTCCGGAACACTGAAGCTTTCTTT. The gene calls are TRBV7-2 and TRBJ1-1; D gene ambiguous. V was shortened by 0 bases and J by 1 base, with 9 bases between the two germline ends. The V gene's germline CDR1 is SGHTA and CDR2 FQGNSA. This CDR3 is 15 amino acids long.

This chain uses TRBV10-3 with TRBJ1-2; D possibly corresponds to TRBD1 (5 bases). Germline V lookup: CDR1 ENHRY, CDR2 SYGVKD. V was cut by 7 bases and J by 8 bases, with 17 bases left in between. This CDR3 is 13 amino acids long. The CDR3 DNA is TGTGCCATCACCTTAGGGCAGGGAGGCGGCTACACCTTC. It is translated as CAITLGQGGGYTF.

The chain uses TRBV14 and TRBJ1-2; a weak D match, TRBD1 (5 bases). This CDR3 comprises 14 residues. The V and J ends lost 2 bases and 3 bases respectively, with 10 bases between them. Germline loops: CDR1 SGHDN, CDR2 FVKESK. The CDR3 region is CASSQIQGDYGYTF. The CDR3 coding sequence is TGTGCCAGCAGCCAAATCCAGGGCGACTATGGCTACACCTTC.